This TCR beta chain was captured in a study of OX40 agonist ivuxolimab in advanced cancers. The length of the CDR3 is 12 residues. Germline CDR1 and CDR2: LNHDA and SQIVND (reference sequence). Trimming pared 5 bases from V and 4 bases from J, leaving 9 bases between. Concerning this clone: No antigen is known for it.

The study, taken as a whole, reports: In a subset of nonresponders, normalized T-cell clonal expansion was also low.

Produced via immunoSEQ multiplex PCR; TCRdb's table is partial and in-frame only. The table includes tens of thousands of clones, around 88% detected once. This specimen consisted of CD4+ or CD8+ T cells sorted from blood, obtained in a trial of the OX40 agonist ivuxolimab. The chain uses TRBV19 and TRBJ2-7; a possible D gene is TRBD1 (7 bases). The source of this sequence is an adult with an advanced solid tumor such as melanoma, head and neck, liver or kidney cancer. Written as DNA, the CDR3 is TGTGCCAGTAGTCAGGGGGGTTACGAGCAGTACTTC. Protein sequence: CASSQGGYEQYF.